The 28 T cell receptor beta chains listed next were all sequenced from one sample in a study of tumor-infiltrating lymphocytes in primary liver carcinoma. Both blood RNA, taken from unsorted whole blood, and germline DNA were extracted. Making TCR beta cDNA involved around 500 ng total RNA and a constant-region primer. The TCR beta library was amplified through three nested multiplex PCR rounds in a modified ARM-PCR procedure. It was with TRBV1-TRBV30 forward primers and a C-beta reverse primer that the first two PCR rounds were run, at about 9 cycles each. TCRdb reprocessed the multiplex PCR reads via MiXCR and lists one record per CDR3 protein. The top ten hold under 7.5% of the sample, which has almost 200,000 distinct CDR3 sequences, less than 75% seen once. The sample taken for sequencing was peripheral blood. These receptors originate from a woman in her fifties or sixties with primary liver carcinoma and hepatitis B virus infection.

Notes on this clonotype: Because it lacks the conserved phenylalanine or tryptophan at the end, this CDR3 is likely a read error. V and J are TRBV28 and TRBJ2-7; 13 positions agree with TRBD2. The CDR3 runs to 15 residues. The germline V gene has CDR1 MDHEN and CDR2 SYDVKM. Trimming removed 5 bases from V and 4 bases from J; junction bases left unmatched: 5. CDR3 sequence (DNA): TGTGCCAGCAGTCAACCGGGACTAGCGGGGTACGAGCAGTACTCC. As protein: CASSQPGLAGYEQYS.

This clonotype was detected once. This chain joins TRBV28 and TRBJ2-3, with TRBD1 as a possible D gene (5 bases). There are 15 residues in the CDR3. The V end was cut by 3 bases, the J end by 0 bases, with 10 bases between. The germline gives CDR1 MDHEN, CDR2 SYDVKM. As DNA, the CDR3 is TGTGCCAGCAGTTTCTCGGCAGGGAGCACAGATACGCAGTATTTT. As protein: CASSFSAGSTDTQYF.

Note on this clonotype: Given a much more abundant clone one base away, this may be a read error. V and J are TRBV10-2 and TRBJ2-7; the D call may be TRBD1 or TRBD2 (5 bases each). Trimming took off 8 bases at V and 2 bases at J, with 16 bases between the two ends. Germline CDR1 WSHSY, CDR2 SAAADI. The CDR3 is made up of 14 amino acids. Here the CDR3 reads CASDFRDLPYEQYF. CDR3 bases: TGCGCCAGCGACTTCCGGGACCTACCCTACGAGCAGTACTTC.

The V call is TRBV29-1, the J call TRBJ2-2; D may correspond to TRBD1 or TRBD2 (6 bases each). V gave up 8 bases and J gave up 7 bases, with 17 bases separating them. This CDR3 has 13 residues. Germline CDR1 SQVTM, CDR2 ANQGSEA. CDR3 amino acids: CSPWRGEVGELFF. CDR3 bases: TGCAGCCCCTGGAGGGGGGAGGTCGGGGAGCTGTTTTTT.

This chain links TRBV5-1 with TRBJ2-7, with D possibly TRBD1 on 5 matching bases. This CDR3 has 15 residues. V was trimmed by 4 bases and J by 3 bases, leaving 17 bases between them. Germline CDR1 is SGHRS and CDR2 is YFSETQ. The CDR3 bases are TGCGCCAGCAGCCTCGGACACAAACTTAACTACGAGCAGTACTTC. This gives the protein CASSLGHKLNYEQYF. Together with reference TRBV5-1 and TRBJ2-7, the CDR3 gives the full variable domain: KAGVTQTPRYLIKTRGQQVTLSCSPISGHRSVSWYQQTPGQGLQFLFEYFSETQRNKGNFPGRFSGRQFSNSRSEMNVSTLELGDSALYLCASSLGHKLNYEQYFGPGTRLTVT.

V gene TRBV20-1 combines with J gene TRBJ2-3, with 10 bases lining up with TRBD2. Germline V gives CDR1 DFQATT, CDR2 SNEGSKA (reference sequence). V shed 6 bases and J 1 base; nucleotides not matched to a gene: 10. The CDR3 is 16 amino acids. CDR3 in amino acids: CSAEKREGRGTDTQYF. The CDR3 DNA reads as TGCAGTGCCGAAAAGCGGGAGGGCCGAGGCACAGATACGCAGTATTTT.

This clonotype was counted many times. The V and J genes are TRBV5-5 and TRBJ2-7; TRBD1 agrees at 9 bases. V gave up 4 bases and J gave up 9 bases; unmatched junction bases: 8. The CDR3 consists of 13 residues. In germline, CDR1 is SGHKS, CDR2 YYEKEE (reference sequence). CDR3 loop: CASSTGTGWRQYF. DNA for the CDR3: TGTGCCAGCAGCACCGGGACAGGGTGGCGGCAGTACTTC.

Details on this clonotype: Its ends do not fully match the called genes, so a read error is possible. This chain joins TRBV12-3 or TRBV12-4 and TRBJ2-1; no clear D gene. The CDR3 covers 15 residues. The CDR3 nucleotides read TGTGCCGGCACCCCGTCTGTGGGATACAACAATGGGCAGTTCTTC. This translates into CAGTPSVGYNNGQFF.

Concerning this clonotype itself: One base away lies a much larger clone, so this may be a sequencing read error. As the CDR3 is not closed by the conserved phenylalanine or tryptophan, this likely results from a read error. The chain couples TRBV6-1 to TRBJ2-7, with 8 positions matching TRBD2. Germline V lookup: CDR1 MNHNS, CDR2 SASEGT. This CDR3 spans 15 amino acids. The trim removed 1 base at V and 6 bases at J, leaving 8 bases unmatched. The CDR3 region is CASSEVTGGTGEQYY. CDR3 DNA: TGTGCCAGCAGTGAAGTAACGGGAGGGACTGGCGAGCAGTACTAC.

Notes on this clonotype: A much larger clonotype is one base distant, so this may be a read error. The conserved phenylalanine or tryptophan normally closing the CDR3 is absent here, so this likely arose from a read error. V is TRBV5-6 and J is TRBJ1-6; no clear D gene. The V end lost 0 bases, the J end lost 8 bases, and 9 bases lay between the germline ends. The CDR3 is 14 amino acids. Germline loops: CDR1 SGHDT, CDR2 YYEEEE. The DNA of the CDR3 is TGTGCCAGCAGCTTGGTGGACGGTCATTCACCCCTCCACTAT. This gives the protein CASSLVDGHSPLHY.

At least ten counts were recorded for this clonotype. The chain combines TRBV10-3 with TRBJ2-7; 9 positions match TRBD1. The CDR3 extends over 12 amino acids. With 10 bases clipped from V and 3 bases from J, the junction kept 4 bases outside the gene matches. Per germline, CDR1 ENHRY and CDR2 SYGVKD. CDR3 in amino acids: CATTGGNYEQYF. The DNA of the CDR3 is TGTGCCACGACAGGGGGGAACTACGAGCAGTACTTC.

As for this clonotype: At one end the junction does not follow the germline gene, possibly because of a read error. The chain carries TRBV11-2 and TRBJ1-6; D is unclear. The CDR3 contains 13 residues. Germline-derived CDR1 and CDR2 are SGHAT and FQNNGV. The CDR3, as DNA: TGTACCAGCAGCTTATCAGACAATTCAGCCCTCCACTTT. Protein product: CTSSLSDNSALHF.

Remarks on this clonotype: One end of the junction is discordant with germline, which a read error may explain. The chain has TRBV11-2 and TRBJ2-5; no definite D call. The germline gives CDR1 SGHAT, CDR2 FQNNGV. The CDR3 has 11 residues. CDR3 sequence (DNA): TGTGCCAGCGGCTTGCAAGGGACCCAGTACTTC. Its translation: CASGLQGTQYF.

The V and J genes are TRBV6-6 and TRBJ2-5; TRBD2 might be the D (6 bases). With 2 bases removed from V and 10 bases from J, the gap between germline ends came to 20 bases. Germline loops: CDR1 MNHNY, CDR2 SVGAGI (reference sequence). There are 15 residues in the CDR3. CDR3 sequence (DNA): TGTGCCAGCAGTTACGGTGGCAGAGCCCTCGGGAGCCAGTACTTC. Amino acid sequence: CASSYGGRALGSQYF.

Regarding this clonotype: Germline is not matched at one junction end, which may reflect a read error. This sequence joins TRBV11-2 and TRBJ2-7; 8 positions agree with TRBD1. Germline loops: CDR1 SGHAT, CDR2 FQNNGV. CDR3 length: 13 amino acids. The CDR3 is CVSSYWDRYEQYF. The CDR3 coding sequence is TGTGTCAGCAGTTATTGGGACAGGTACGAGCAGTACTTC.

This clonotype was found many times. The chain combines TRBV7-9 with TRBJ1-2; TRBD1 is a possible D gene (5 bases). V gave up 3 bases and J gave up 8 bases, with 13 bases separating them. Germline V gives CDR1 SEHNR, CDR2 FQNEAQ (reference sequence). The CDR3 covers 13 residues. The CDR3 protein is CASSLVSEGGYTF. The CDR3, as DNA: TGTGCCAGCAGCTTGGTATCGGAGGGGGGCTACACCTTC.

In its sample, this clonotype was seen many times. The chain combines TRBV10-3 with TRBJ2-1; 10 positions agree with TRBD2. The CDR3 runs 14 residues. V trimming: 5 bases; J trimming: 7 bases; junction bases outside the gene matches: 5. Germline V lookup: CDR1 ENHRY, CDR2 SYGVKD. CDR3 nucleotide sequence: TGTGCCATCAGTTCTAGCGGGAGTTTAAATGAGCAGTTCTTC. Its protein product is CAISSSGSLNEQFF.

Notes on this clonotype: A read error may explain this, as a much larger clone is one base away. The V and J genes are TRBV6-5 and TRBJ2-5; 7 bases are a match to TRBD1. Germline V CDR1 and CDR2: MNHEY, SVGAGI. The CDR3 extends over 14 amino acids. CDR3 protein: CASSPPGQQEIQYF. CDR3 in DNA: TGTGCCAGCAGTCCTCCGGGACAGCAAGAGATCCAGTACTTC.

The rearrangement uses TRBV11-2 and TRBJ2-1; D remains ambiguous. Trimming removed 5 bases at V and 5 bases at J, with 16 bases between. The CDR3 loop spans 15 amino acids. Germline lookup yields CDR1 SGHAT and CDR2 FQNNGV. This chain's CDR3 is CASSRPARLNNEQFF. CDR3 bases: TGTGCCAGCAGCCGCCCAGCGAGATTGAACAATGAGCAGTTCTTC.

This chain connects TRBV5-1 to TRBJ2-2, with D perhaps TRBD2 (5 bases). This CDR3 contains 16 residues. The V gene lost 4 bases and the J gene lost 0 bases, with 13 bases spanning the gap. From germline, CDR1 is SGHRS and CDR2 YFSETQ. CDR3 sequence: CASSPGTASNTGELFF. The CDR3 region has the DNA TGCGCCAGCAGCCCGGGAACAGCCTCGAACACCGGGGAGCTGTTTTTT.

This clonotype was detected once. The junction shows a germline mismatch at one end, possibly a read error. The chain links TRBV7-9 to TRBJ2-2; tentative D call: TRBD1 (5 bases). The CDR3 totals 16 residues. The germline gives CDR1 SEHNR, CDR2 FQNEAQ (reference sequence). CDR3 sequence: CVSSSPQGLETGELFF. CDR3 in DNA: TGTGTCAGCAGCTCACCCCAGGGTTTGGAAACCGGGGAGCTGTTTTTT.

This clonotype has a count of ten or more. This sequence joins TRBV11-2 and TRBJ1-4; D remains unclear. The CDR3 has 11 amino acids. Germline assignment: CDR1 SGHAT and CDR2 FQNNGV. With 4 bases removed from V and 7 bases from J, the gap between germline ends came to 4 bases. As DNA, the CDR3 is TGTGCCAGCAGCTACCGTGAAAAACTGTTTTTT. This gives the protein CASSYREKLFF.

A word on this clonotype: A much larger clone is a single base away; this may be a read error. The rearrangement uses TRBV6-1 and TRBJ1-1; 7 positions match TRBD1. Germline lookup yields CDR1 MNHNS and CDR2 SASEGT. CDR3 length: 15 amino acids. CDR3 sequence reads: CASSDVDRLNTESFF. CDR3 DNA sequence: TGTGCCAGCAGTGACGTGGACAGGTTGAACACTGAATCTTTCTTT.

The rearrangement joins TRBV7-9 to TRBJ2-7; a weak D match, TRBD1 (5 bases). V was trimmed by 2 bases and J by 5 bases, leaving 13 bases between them. CDR1 SEHNR and CDR2 FQNEAQ come from the germline V gene (reference sequence). There are 14 residues in the CDR3. CDR3 in DNA: TGTGCCAGCAGCTTACTAGGGGCGAGGCACGAGCAGTACTTC. Amino acid sequence: CASSLLGARHEQYF.

This clonotype was counted at least ten times. This chain links TRBV29-1 with TRBJ2-2, with D uncertain. Germline-derived CDR1 and CDR2 are SQVTM and ANQGSEA. There are 13 residues in the CDR3. Deletions cut 5 bases from V and 0 bases from J, with 7 bases between. The CDR3 loop is CSVPKSNTGELFF. CDR3 coding DNA: TGCAGCGTTCCCAAATCGAACACCGGGGAGCTGTTTTTT.

Turning to this clonotype: One end of the junction varies from germline; a read error may be responsible. The genes are TRBV4-3 and TRBJ2-5; 11 positions match TRBD2. The CDR3 has 17 amino acids. CDR1 is LGHNA and CDR2 is YSLEER in the germline V gene. The CDR3 bases are TGCGCCAGCAACCAAGCGGCTAGCGGGAGGACTGGTGAGACCCAGTACTTC. Protein product: CASNQAASGRTGETQYF.

With respect to this clonotype: A read error is likely, as this CDR3 ends without the conserved phenylalanine or tryptophan. No DNA is shown, since the ends of the CDR3 on it are uncertain; the CDR3 is the one TCRdb lists. V gene TRBV4-2 combines with J gene TRBJ1-2; the table gives TRBD1 as D, unverified against the DNA. The CDR3 is 15 amino acids long, termini counted. Looked up from germline, CDR1 is LGHNA and CDR2 is YNFKEQ. This CDR3 is CASSQGLGRNYGYIL.

This clonotype was counted at least ten times. This chain uses TRBV29-1 with TRBJ2-3; no firm D call. Deletions cut 4 bases from V and 0 bases from J, with 11 bases between. From germline, CDR1 is SQVTM and CDR2 ANQGSEA. The CDR3 has 14 residues. CDR3 region: CSVVAGTSTDTQYF. For the CDR3, the DNA is TGCAGCGTTGTAGCTGGAACTAGCACAGATACGCAGTATTTT.